The T cell receptor (beta chain) under discussion was sequenced for a study of response to subunit inactivated influenza vaccine. This CDR3 contains 17 residues. The germline V gene encodes CDR1 DFQATT and CDR2 SNEGSKA (reference sequence). A single record per CDR3 protein comes from TCRdb applying MiXCR to the RT-PCR reads. The sample has about 800,000 distinct CDR3 sequences; approximately 22% are singletons. Concerning this clonotype: A read error may account for a junction end that differs from germline.

The sequencing used PBMCs from blood, collected 5 days after vaccination. The chain couples TRBV20-1 to TRBJ2-1; possibly TRBD2 for D (7 bases). This clonotype was obtained from a man between 50 and 59 years old who received an inactivated influenza vaccine. CDR3 residues: CCARDWGGSSISNEQFF. The DNA for the CDR3 is TGCTGTGCTAGAGATTGGGGGGGCTCCTCGATTTCGAATGAGCAGTTCTTC.